The 12 T cell receptor beta chains listed next were all sequenced from one sample in a study of cytotoxic CD8 clonotypes in ibrutinib-treated CLL. Produced via immunoSEQ multiplex PCR; TCRdb's table is partial and in-frame only. This table holds tens of thousands of clones, over 60% found once. The sequenced sample was PBMCs, obtained after 12 months of ibrutinib treatment. The receptors here all came from a human donor with chronic lymphocytic leukemia.

The rearrangement links TRBV6-5 to TRBJ2-2, with 7 bases lining up with TRBD1. The junction had 2 bases not matched to a gene; V was cut back by 6 bases and J by 7 bases. The germline gives CDR1 MNHEY, CDR2 SVGAGI. This CDR3 spans 12 amino acids. CDR3 in DNA: TGTGCCAGCAGCTACAGGGGCGGGGAGCTGTTTTTT. The encoded protein is CASSYRGGELFF.

The chain combines TRBV19 with TRBJ2-1; D perhaps matches TRBD2 (5 bases). The CDR3 length is 12 residues. The germline gives CDR1 LNHDA, CDR2 SQIVND (reference sequence). V lost 1 base to trimming and J lost 9 bases, with 7 bases between them. CDR3 DNA: TGTGCCAGTAGTATAGGCGGAGGTGAGCAGTTCTTC. Translated: CASSIGGGEQFF.

The rearrangement uses TRBV19 and TRBJ1-5; D is uncertain. Germline V gene sequence: CDR1 LNHDA, CDR2 SQIVND (reference sequence). This CDR3 comprises 16 residues. V shed 2 bases and J shed 0 bases, with 11 bases lying between them. Here the CDR3 DNA reads TGTGCCAGTAGTATATTCCAGGCTTATAGCAATCAGCCCCAGCATTTT. Translated: CASSIFQAYSNQPQHF.

The chain has TRBV2 and TRBJ2-7, with a weak D call TRBD1 (5 bases). The CDR3 totals 14 residues. CDR1 and CDR2 from the germline V gene are SNHLY and FYNNEI. Deletions cut 5 bases from V and 1 base from J, with 12 bases between. The CDR3 DNA follows: TGTGCCAGCAGTACTCTAAGGGGTTCCTACGAGCAGTACTTC. It yields the protein CASSTLRGSYEQYF.

This clone was recorded only once. J is TRBJ2-1 and V is TRBV9; 11 bases match TRBD2. Unmatched junction bases numbered 2, after V lost 0 bases and J lost 6 bases. Germline V CDR1 and CDR2: SGDLS, YYNGEE. The CDR3 contains 15 residues. In DNA, the CDR3 is TGTGCCAGCAGCGTAGCTAGCGGGAGGTTCAATGAGCAGTTCTTC. It encodes CASSVASGRFNEQFF.

This clone came up once. The chain uses TRBV27 and TRBJ2-1; 10 positions match TRBD2. CDR3 length equals 14 residues. J was trimmed by 6 bases and V by 3 bases; bases with no gene match: 2. Germline assignment: CDR1 MNHEY and CDR2 SMNVEV (reference sequence). The CDR3 loop reads CASSFSGRPNEQFF. The CDR3 DNA follows: TGTGCCAGCAGTTTTAGCGGGAGGCCCAATGAGCAGTTCTTC.

The chain links TRBV30 to TRBJ2-7; 8 bases align to TRBD1. The CDR3 is 15 residues long. The germline gives CDR1 GTSNPN, CDR2 SVGIG (reference sequence). J lost 5 bases, V lost 3 bases, and 12 bases had no gene match. CDR3 nucleotide sequence: TGTGCCTGGAGACGGACAGGGAGAGCCGTGGACGAGCAGTACTTC. The encoded protein is CAWRRTGRAVDEQYF.

This clone was observed a handful of times. The chain carries TRBV27 and TRBJ1-1; tentative D call: TRBD1 (6 bases). Germline loops: CDR1 MNHEY, CDR2 SMNVEV (reference sequence). The CDR3 is 14 amino acids. V lost 6 bases to trimming and J lost 4 bases, with 15 bases between them. CDR3 in DNA: TGTGCCAGCAGGCGGGGGGGCGACGGCACTGAAGCTTTCTTT. It codes for CASRRGGDGTEAFF.

This clone appeared a few times. The chain joins TRBV19 to TRBJ2-6; no definite D call. Germline values: CDR1 LNHDA, CDR2 SQIVND (reference sequence). CDR3 size: 14 residues. Deletions cut 5 bases from V and 4 bases from J, with 9 bases between. CDR3 loop: CASSQVTGANVLTF. The DNA for the CDR3 is TGTGCCAGTAGTCAGGTGACCGGGGCCAACGTCCTGACTTTC.

V usage is TRBV27 and J usage is TRBJ2-7; a weak D match, TRBD2 (6 bases). Germline CDR1 and CDR2: MNHEY and SMNVEV (reference sequence). Between the trimmed V and J ends, which lost 4 bases and 5 bases, there was a span of 18 bases. The CDR3 totals 15 residues. CDR3 amino acids: CASSSPGVGRNEQYF. DNA for the CDR3: TGTGCCAGCAGTTCACCGGGAGTCGGTAGGAACGAGCAGTACTTC.

This clone was detected only a few times. This chain uses TRBV30 with TRBJ1-2; no definite D call. Germline V gene lookup returns CDR1 GTSNPN and CDR2 SVGIG (reference sequence). This CDR3 is 12 amino acids long. Trimming stripped 3 bases from V and 2 bases from J, with 7 bases between. The CDR3 spells CAWRPRNYGYTF. CDR3 nucleotides: TGTGCCTGGAGACCGCGAAACTATGGCTACACCTTC. Full variable domain (missing parts from reference TRBV30 and TRBJ1-2): SQTIHQWPATLVQPVGSPLSLECTVEGTSNPNLYWYRQAAGRGLQLLFYSVGIGQISSEVPQNLSASRPQDRQFILSSKKLLLSDSGFYLCAWRPRNYGYTFGSGTRLTVV.

The CDR3 here is CASSFQGSTDTQYF. The CDR3 bases are TGTGCCAGCAGCTTTCAGGGAAGCACAGATACGCAGTATTTT. The chain combines TRBV7-7 with TRBJ2-3, with D tentatively TRBD1 (5 bases). The CDR3 is 14 residues long. Germline V gene lookup returns CDR1 SSHAT and CDR2 FNYEAQ (reference sequence). The germline V and J ends were trimmed by 3 bases and 0 bases, with 7 bases remaining between them.